This TCR beta chain was captured by sequencing in a study of spatial heterogeneity in lung cancer. Points from the study as a whole: Compared with follow-up, resection was when ubiquitous expanded tumor TCRs appeared in blood more.

Time point specified: sample taken at primary tumor resection. Whole RNA came from tumor, nontumor lung or frozen PBMC and was sequenced without being sorted. TCRdb independently ran MiXCR on the 5' RACE reads; one entry per CDR3 protein. The top ten hold 28% of the sample, which has tens of thousands of distinct CDR3 sequences, 6.5% to 9.5% seen once. The CDR3 consists of 14 residues. Trimming removed 4 bases from V and 5 bases from J; junction bases left unmatched: 5. In germline, CDR1 is SNHLY, CDR2 FYNNEI. This clonotype was recorded at least ten times. Its target is unknown. The sequencing here drew on PBMCs, taken at surgery. This sequence joins TRBV2 and TRBJ2-3; 8 bases align to TRBD1. This TCR derives from a male donor with early-stage non-small cell lung cancer. The CDR3 protein is CASSAGQGIDTQYF. The CDR3 DNA reads as TGTGCCAGCAGTGCCGGACAGGGTATAGATACGCAGTATTTT.